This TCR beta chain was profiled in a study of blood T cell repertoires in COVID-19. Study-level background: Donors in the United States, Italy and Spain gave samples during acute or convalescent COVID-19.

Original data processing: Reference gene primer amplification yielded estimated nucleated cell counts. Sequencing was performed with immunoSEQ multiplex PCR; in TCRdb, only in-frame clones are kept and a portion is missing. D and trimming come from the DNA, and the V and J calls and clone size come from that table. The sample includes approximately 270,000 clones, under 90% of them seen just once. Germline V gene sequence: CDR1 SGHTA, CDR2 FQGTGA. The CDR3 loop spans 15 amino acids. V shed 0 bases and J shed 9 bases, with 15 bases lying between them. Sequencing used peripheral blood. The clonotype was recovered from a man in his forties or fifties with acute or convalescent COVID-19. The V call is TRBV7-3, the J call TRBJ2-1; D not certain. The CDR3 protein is CASSLTPSYSSEQFF. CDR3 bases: TGTGCCAGCAGCTTAACGCCTTCATACAGTTCTGAGCAGTTCTTC.